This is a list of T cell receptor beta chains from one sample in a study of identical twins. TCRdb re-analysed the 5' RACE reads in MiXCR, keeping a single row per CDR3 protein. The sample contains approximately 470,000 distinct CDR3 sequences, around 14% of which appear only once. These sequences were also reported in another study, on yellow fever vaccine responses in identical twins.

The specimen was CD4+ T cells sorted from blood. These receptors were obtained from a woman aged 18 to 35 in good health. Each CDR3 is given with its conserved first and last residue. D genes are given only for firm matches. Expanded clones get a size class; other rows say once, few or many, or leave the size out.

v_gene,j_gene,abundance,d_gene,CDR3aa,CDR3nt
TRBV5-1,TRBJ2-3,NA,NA,CASSLDTPSTDTQYF,TGCGCCAGCAGCTTGGATACCCCGAGCACAGATACGCAGTATTTT
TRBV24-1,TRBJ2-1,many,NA,CATSEVTNNEQFF,TGTGCCACCAGTGAGGTTACAAACAATGAGCAGTTCTTC
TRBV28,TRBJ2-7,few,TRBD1,CASSPPGQGNLEQYF,TGTGCCAGCAGTCCGCCGGGACAGGGAAACCTCGAGCAGTACTTC
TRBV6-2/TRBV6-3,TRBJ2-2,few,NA,CASGARVTGELFF,TGTGCCAGCGGGGCCAGGGTCACCGGGGAGCTGTTTTTT
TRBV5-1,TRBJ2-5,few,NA,CASSFSPKETQYF,TGCGCCAGCAGCTTCAGCCCGAAAGAGACCCAGTACTTC
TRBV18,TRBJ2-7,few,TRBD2,CASSPKGSGSYEQYF,TGTGCCAGCTCACCAAAGGGTAGCGGGAGCTACGAGCAGTACTTC
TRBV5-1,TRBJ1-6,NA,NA,CASSLTGGEGSPLHF,TGCGCCAGCAGCTTGACGGGGGGAGAAGGATCACCCCTCCACTTT
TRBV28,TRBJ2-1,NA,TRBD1,CASRHRDRGRNEQFF,TGTGCCAGCAGGCACCGGGACAGGGGCCGCAATGAGCAGTTCTTC
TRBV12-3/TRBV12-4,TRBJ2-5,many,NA,CASSITPRVSSETQYF,TGTGCCAGCAGCATCACACCCAGGGTCTCTTCAGAGACCCAGTACTTC
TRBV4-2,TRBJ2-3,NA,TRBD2,CASSQREGLGTDTQYF,TGTGCCAGCAGCCAGCGGGAGGGCCTCGGCACAGATACGCAGTATTTT
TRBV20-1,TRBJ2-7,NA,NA,CSATRLDFGYEQYF,TGCAGTGCTACACGTTTAGACTTTGGCTACGAGCAGTACTTC
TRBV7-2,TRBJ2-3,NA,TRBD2,CASSLSRTSGRYTQYF,TGTGCCAGCAGCTTATCCCGGACTAGCGGGAGGTATACGCAGTATTTT
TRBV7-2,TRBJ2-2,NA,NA,CASSLIGTGELFF,TGTGCCAGCAGCCTAATTGGCACCGGGGAGCTGTTTTTT
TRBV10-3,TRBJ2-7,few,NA,CAISDGEGAYEQYF,TGTGCCATCAGTGATGGGGAAGGAGCCTACGAGCAGTACTTC
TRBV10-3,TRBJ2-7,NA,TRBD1,CAISPGTGGLSYEQYF,TGTGCCATCAGTCCCGGGACAGGGGGGCTTTCCTACGAGCAGTACTTC
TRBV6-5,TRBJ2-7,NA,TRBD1,CASSYILTGLVDEQYF,TGTGCCAGCAGTTATATCCTGACAGGGCTCGTCGACGAGCAGTACTTC
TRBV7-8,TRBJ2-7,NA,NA,CASSTNRDAIKF,TGTGCCAGCAGCACAAACCGGGACGCGATAAAGTTC
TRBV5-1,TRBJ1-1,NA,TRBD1,CASNRGGGNTEAFF,TGCGCCAGTAACAGGGGAGGTGGGAACACTGAAGCTTTCTTT
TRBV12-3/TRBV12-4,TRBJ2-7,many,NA,CASSLKGYEQYF,TGTGCCAGCAGCCTAAAGGGCTACGAGCAGTACTTC
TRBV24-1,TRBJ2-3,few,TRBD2,CATSAFSRHPSGRLADTQYF,TGTGCCACCAGTGCCTTTTCCCGGCACCCTAGCGGGAGGTTAGCAGATACGCAGTATTTT
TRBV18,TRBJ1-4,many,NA,CASSSTGEKLFF,TGTGCCAGCTCGTCGACAGGCGAAAAACTGTTTTTT
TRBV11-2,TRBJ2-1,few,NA,CASSLLSGYNEQFF,TGTGCCAGCAGCTTACTGAGCGGATACAATGAGCAGTTCTTC
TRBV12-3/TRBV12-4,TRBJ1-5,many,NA,CASSLRSNQPQHF,TGTGCCAGCAGTTTAAGGAGCAATCAGCCCCAGCATTTT
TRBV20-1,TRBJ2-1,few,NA,CSARVRDQTYNEQFF,TGCAGTGCTAGGGTTCGGGACCAAACCTACAATGAGCAGTTCTTC
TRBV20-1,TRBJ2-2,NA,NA,CSARGVQANTGELFF,TGCAGTGCTAGAGGAGTTCAAGCCAACACCGGGGAGCTGTTTTTT
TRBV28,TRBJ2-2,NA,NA,CASSFGRFTGELFF,TGTGCCAGCAGTTTCGGAAGGTTCACCGGGGAGCTGTTTTTT
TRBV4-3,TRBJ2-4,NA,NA,CASSQAGNGAKNIQYF,TGCGCCAGCAGCCAAGCGGGGAACGGGGCCAAAAACATTCAGTACTTC
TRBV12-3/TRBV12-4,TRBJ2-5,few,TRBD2,CASSMTSGKETQYF,TGTGCCAGCAGTATGACTAGCGGGAAGGAGACCCAGTACTTC
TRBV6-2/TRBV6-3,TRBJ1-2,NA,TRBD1,CASRDRATLGYTF,TGTGCCAGCAGAGACAGGGCGACTCTCGGCTACACCTTC
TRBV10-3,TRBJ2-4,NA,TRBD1,CASSYSGTGGSGAKNIQYF,TGTGCCAGCAGTTATTCCGGGACAGGGGGCTCCGGAGCCAAAAACATTCAGTACTTC
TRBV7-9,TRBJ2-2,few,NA,CASSSVAGELFF,TGTGCCAGCAGCTCGGTTGCCGGGGAGCTGTTTTTT
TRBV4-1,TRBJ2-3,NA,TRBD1,CASSQGTGSGTDTQYF,TGCGCCAGCAGCCAAGGGACAGGGAGTGGCACAGATACGCAGTATTTT
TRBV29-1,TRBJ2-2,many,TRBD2,CSVPHSSGRNTGELFF,TGCAGCGTTCCCCATTCTAGCGGGAGAAACACCGGGGAGCTGTTTTTT
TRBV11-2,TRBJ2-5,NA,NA,CASSKRRIQETQYF,TGTGCCAGCAGCAAAAGACGGATCCAAGAGACCCAGTACTTC
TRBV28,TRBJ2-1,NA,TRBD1,CASSLLTGTYNEQFF,TGTGCCAGCAGTTTATTGACAGGGACCTACAATGAGCAGTTCTTC
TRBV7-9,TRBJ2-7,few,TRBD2,CASTTFGGSSYEQYF,TGTGCCAGCACCACCTTCGGGGGGTCCTCCTACGAGCAGTACTTC
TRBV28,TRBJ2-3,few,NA,CASRPTDRRTDTQYF,TGTGCCAGCAGACCGACGGACCGGCGGACAGATACGCAGTATTTT
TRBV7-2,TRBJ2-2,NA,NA,CASSLVAGTTGELFF,TGTGCCAGCAGCTTAGTTGCGGGAACAACTGGGGAGCTGTTTTTT
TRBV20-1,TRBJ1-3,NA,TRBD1,CSARSGQGSGNTIYF,TGCAGTGCTAGATCTGGACAGGGTTCTGGAAACACCATATATTTT
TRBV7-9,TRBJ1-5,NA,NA,CASSLEYQPQHF,TGTGCCAGCAGTTTGGAGTATCAGCCCCAGCATTTT